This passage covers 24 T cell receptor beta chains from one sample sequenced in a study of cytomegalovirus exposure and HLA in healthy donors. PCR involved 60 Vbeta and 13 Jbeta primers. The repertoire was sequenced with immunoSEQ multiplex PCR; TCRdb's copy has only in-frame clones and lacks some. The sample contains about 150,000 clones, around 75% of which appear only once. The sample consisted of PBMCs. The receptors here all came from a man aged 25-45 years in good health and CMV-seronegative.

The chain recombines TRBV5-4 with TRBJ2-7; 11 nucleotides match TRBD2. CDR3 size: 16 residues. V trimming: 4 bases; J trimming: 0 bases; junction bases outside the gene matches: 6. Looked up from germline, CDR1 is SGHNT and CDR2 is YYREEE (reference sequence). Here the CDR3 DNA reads TGTGCCAGCAGCCTGGACGGACTAGCGGGCTCCTACGAGCAGTACTTC. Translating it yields CASSLDGLAGSYEQYF.

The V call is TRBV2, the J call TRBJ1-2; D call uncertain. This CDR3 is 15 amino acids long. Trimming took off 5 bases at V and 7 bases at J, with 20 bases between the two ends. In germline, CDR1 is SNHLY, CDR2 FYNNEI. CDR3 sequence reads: CASSSDIPSLSGYTF. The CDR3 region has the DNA TGTGCCAGCAGTAGTGACATCCCCTCTCTCTCTGGCTACACCTTC. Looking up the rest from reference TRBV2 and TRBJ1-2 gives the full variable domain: EPEVTQTPSHQVTQMGQEVILRCVPISNHLYFYWYRQILGQKVEFLVSFYNNEISEKSEIFDDQFSVERPDGSNFTLKIRSTKLEDSAMYFCASSSDIPSLSGYTFGSGTRLTVV.

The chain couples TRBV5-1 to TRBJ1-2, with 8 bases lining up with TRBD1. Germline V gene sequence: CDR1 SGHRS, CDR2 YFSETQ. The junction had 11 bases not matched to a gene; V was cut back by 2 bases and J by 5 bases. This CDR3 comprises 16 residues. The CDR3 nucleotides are TGCGCCAGCAGCTTAGGAATGACAGGGGCCTTATATGGCTACACCTTC. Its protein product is CASSLGMTGALYGYTF. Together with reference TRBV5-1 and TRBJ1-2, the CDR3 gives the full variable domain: KAGVTQTPRYLIKTRGQQVTLSCSPISGHRSVSWYQQTPGQGLQFLFEYFSETQRNKGNFPGRFSGRQFSNSRSEMNVSTLELGDSALYLCASSLGMTGALYGYTFGSGTRLTVV.

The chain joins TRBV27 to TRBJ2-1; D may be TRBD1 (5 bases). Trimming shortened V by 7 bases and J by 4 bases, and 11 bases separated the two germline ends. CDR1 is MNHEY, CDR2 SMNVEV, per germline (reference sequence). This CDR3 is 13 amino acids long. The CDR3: CASKEDRYNEQFF. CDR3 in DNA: TGTGCCAGCAAAGAAGACAGATACAATGAGCAGTTCTTC.

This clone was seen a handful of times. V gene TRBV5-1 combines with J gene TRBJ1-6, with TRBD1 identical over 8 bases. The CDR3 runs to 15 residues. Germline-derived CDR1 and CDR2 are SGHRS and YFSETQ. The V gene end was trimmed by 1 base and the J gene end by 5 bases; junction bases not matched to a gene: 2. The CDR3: CASSLLGQDNSPLHF. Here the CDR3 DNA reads TGCGCCAGCAGCTTGCTGGGACAGGATAATTCACCCCTCCACTTT.

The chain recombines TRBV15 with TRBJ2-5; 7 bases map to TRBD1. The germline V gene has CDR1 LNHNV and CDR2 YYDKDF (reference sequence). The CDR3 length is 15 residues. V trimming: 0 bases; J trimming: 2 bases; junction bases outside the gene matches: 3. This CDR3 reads CATSREPRGQETQYF. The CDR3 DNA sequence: TGTGCCACCAGCAGAGAGCCCAGGGGGCAAGAGACCCAGTACTTC.

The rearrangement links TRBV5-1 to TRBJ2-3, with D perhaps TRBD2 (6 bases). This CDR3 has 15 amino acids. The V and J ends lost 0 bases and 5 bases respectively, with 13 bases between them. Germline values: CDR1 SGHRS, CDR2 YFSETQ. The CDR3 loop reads CASSLGGVQGDTQYF. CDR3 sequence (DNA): TGCGCCAGCAGCTTGGGGGGGGTCCAAGGAGATACGCAGTATTTT.

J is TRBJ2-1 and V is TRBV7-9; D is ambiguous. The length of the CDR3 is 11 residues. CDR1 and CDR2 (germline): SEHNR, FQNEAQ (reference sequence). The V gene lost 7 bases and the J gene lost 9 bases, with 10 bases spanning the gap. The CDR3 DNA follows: TGTGCCAGCAACTATGGCACTGAGCAGTTCTTC. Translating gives CASNYGTEQFF.

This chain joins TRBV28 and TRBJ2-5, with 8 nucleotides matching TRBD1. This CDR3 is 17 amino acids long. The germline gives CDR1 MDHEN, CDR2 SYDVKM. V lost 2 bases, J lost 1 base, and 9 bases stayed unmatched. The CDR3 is CASSLAGGGQAQETQYF. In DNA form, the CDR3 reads TGTGCCAGCAGTTTAGCCGGAGGGGGACAGGCCCAAGAGACCCAGTACTTC. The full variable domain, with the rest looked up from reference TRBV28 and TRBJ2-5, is DVKVTQSSRYLVKRTGEKVFLECVQDMDHENMFWYRQDPGLGLRLIYFSYDVKMKEKGDIPEGYSVSREKKERFSLILESASTNQTSMYLCASSLAGGGQAQETQYFGPGTRLLVL.

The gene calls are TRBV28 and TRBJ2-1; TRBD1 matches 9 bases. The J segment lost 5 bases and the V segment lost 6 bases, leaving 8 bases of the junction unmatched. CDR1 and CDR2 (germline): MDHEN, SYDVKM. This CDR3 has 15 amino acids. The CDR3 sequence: CASRPPGQGHNEQFF. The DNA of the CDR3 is TGTGCCAGCAGACCTCCGGGACAGGGCCACAATGAGCAGTTCTTC.

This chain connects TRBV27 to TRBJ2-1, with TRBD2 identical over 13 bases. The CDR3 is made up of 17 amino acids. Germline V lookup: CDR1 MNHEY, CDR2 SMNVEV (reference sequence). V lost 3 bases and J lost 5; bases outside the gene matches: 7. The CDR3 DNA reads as TGTGCCAGCAGTTTTCTGGGACTAGCGGGGACCGACAATGAGCAGTTCTTC. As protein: CASSFLGLAGTDNEQFF.

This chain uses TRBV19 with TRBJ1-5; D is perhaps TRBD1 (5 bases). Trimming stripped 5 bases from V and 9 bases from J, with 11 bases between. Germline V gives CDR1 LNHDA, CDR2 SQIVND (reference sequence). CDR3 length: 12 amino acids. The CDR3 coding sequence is TGTGCCAGTAGTCTCCCCCAGGGGCCCCAGCATTTT. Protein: CASSLPQGPQHF.

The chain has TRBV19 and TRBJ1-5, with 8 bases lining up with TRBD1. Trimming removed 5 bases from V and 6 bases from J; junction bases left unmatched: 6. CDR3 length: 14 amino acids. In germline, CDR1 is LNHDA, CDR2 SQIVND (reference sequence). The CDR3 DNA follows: TGTGCCAGTAGTGACCGACAGGGGCGTCAGCCCCAGCATTTT. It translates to CASSDRQGRQPQHF.

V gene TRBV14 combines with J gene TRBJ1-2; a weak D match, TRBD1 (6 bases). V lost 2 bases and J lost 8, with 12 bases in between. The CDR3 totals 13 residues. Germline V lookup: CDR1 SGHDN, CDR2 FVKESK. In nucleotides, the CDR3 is TGTGCCAGCAGCCAAACCGTGGGGGCCGGCTACACCTTC. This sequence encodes CASSQTVGAGYTF. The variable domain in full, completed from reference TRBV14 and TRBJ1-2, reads EAGVTQFPSHSVIEKGQTVTLRCDPISGHDNLYWYRRVMGKEIKFLLHFVKESKQDESGMPNNRFLAERTGGTYSTLKVQPAELEDSGVYFCASSQTVGAGYTFGSGTRLTVV.

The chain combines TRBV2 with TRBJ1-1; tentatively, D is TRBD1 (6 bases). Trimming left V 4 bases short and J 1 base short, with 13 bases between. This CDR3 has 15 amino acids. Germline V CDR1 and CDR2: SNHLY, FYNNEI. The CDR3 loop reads CASSGLRGANTEAFF. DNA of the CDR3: TGTGCCAGCAGTGGGCTCAGGGGAGCGAACACTGAAGCTTTCTTT.

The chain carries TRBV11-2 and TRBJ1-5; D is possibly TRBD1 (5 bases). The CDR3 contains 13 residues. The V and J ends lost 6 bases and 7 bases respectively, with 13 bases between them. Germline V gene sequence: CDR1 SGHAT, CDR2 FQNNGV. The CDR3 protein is CASSPGGRQPQHF. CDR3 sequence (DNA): TGTGCCAGCAGTCCGGGGGGGAGACAGCCCCAGCATTTT.

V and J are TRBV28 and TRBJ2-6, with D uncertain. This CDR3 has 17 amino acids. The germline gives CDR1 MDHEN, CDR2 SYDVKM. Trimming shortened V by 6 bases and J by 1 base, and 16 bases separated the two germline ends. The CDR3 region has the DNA TGTGCCAGCAGAATCCTCTCCGCGGATTCTGGGGCCAACGTCCTGACTTTC. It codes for CASRILSADSGANVLTF.

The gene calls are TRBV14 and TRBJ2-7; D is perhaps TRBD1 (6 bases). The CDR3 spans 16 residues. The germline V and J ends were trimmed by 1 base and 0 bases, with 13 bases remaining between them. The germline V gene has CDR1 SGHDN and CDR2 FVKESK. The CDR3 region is CASSQGAAGVSYEQYF. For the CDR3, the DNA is TGTGCCAGCAGCCAAGGTGCGGCAGGGGTCTCCTACGAGCAGTACTTC.

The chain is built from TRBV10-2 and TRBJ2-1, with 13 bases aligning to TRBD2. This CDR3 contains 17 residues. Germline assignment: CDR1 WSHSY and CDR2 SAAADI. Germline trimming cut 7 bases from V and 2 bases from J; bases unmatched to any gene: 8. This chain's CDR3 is CASKGTSGVTTYNEQFF. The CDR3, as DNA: TGCGCCAGCAAAGGGACTAGCGGGGTCACCACCTACAATGAGCAGTTCTTC.

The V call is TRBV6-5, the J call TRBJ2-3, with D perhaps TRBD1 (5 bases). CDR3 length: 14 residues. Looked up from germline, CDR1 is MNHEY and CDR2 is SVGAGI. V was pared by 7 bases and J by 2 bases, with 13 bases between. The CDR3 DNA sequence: TGTGCCAGCACCCCCCAGGGAACCACAGATACGCAGTATTTT. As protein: CASTPQGTTDTQYF.

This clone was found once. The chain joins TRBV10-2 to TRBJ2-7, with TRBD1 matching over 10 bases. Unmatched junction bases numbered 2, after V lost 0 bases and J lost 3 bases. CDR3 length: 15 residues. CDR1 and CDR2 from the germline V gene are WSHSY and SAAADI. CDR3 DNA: TGCGCCAGCAGTGAGTCGACAGGGGGCAACTACGAGCAGTACTTC. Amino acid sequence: CASSESTGGNYEQYF.

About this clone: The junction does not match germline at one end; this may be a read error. The CDR3 region is CASRKNRAGANGLTF. For the CDR3, the DNA is TGTGCCAGCAGGAAAAACAGGGCTGGGGCCAACGGCCTGACTTTC. The rearrangement joins TRBV5-6 to TRBJ2-6, with D perhaps TRBD1 (6 bases). Germline V gene data show CDR1 as SGHDT and CDR2 as YYEEEE. There are 15 residues in the CDR3.

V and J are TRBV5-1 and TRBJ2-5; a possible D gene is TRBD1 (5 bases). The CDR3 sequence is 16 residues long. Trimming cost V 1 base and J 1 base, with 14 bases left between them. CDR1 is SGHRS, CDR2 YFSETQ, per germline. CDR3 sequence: CASSLPRTGPQETQYF. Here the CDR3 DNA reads TGCGCCAGCAGCTTGCCCCGAACAGGTCCCCAAGAGACCCAGTACTTC. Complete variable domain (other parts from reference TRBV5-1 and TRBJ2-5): KAGVTQTPRYLIKTRGQQVTLSCSPISGHRSVSWYQQTPGQGLQFLFEYFSETQRNKGNFPGRFSGRQFSNSRSEMNVSTLELGDSALYLCASSLPRTGPQETQYFGPGTRLLVL.

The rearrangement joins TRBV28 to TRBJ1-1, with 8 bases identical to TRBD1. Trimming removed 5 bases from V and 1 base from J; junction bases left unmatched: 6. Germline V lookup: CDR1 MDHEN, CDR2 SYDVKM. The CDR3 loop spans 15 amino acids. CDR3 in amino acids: CASSQTGVANTEAFF. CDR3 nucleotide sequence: TGTGCCAGCAGTCAGACAGGGGTCGCGAACACTGAAGCTTTCTTT.